These 20 T cell receptor beta chains share one sample of origin, sequenced in a study of blood T cell repertoires in COVID-19. Clones were read by immunoSEQ multiplex PCR, and TCRdb kept only the in-frame ones, dropping some. Of 100,000 to 150,000 clones listed, more than 60% are singletons. Sequencing was carried out using peripheral blood. These receptors were collected from a woman in her 70s with acute or convalescent COVID-19.

A remark on this clone: The final CDR3 position lacks the conserved phenylalanine or tryptophan, pointing to a likely read error. The chain combines TRBV19 with TRBJ1-2; 9 nucleotides line up with TRBD1. The CDR3 sequence is 17 residues long. In germline, CDR1 is LNHDA, CDR2 SQIVND (reference sequence). Germline trimming cut 3 bases from V and 4 bases from J; bases unmatched to any gene: 12. CDR3 nucleotides: TGTGCCAGTAGTATTGGCTTACAGGGGGCGGCCCTCTATGGCTACACCCTC. It codes for CASSIGLQGAALYGYTL.

The rearrangement links TRBV12-5 to TRBJ2-1, with D possibly matching TRBD1 (6 bases). The CDR3 runs to 16 residues. Germline assignment: CDR1 LGHNT and CDR2 FRNRAP. V was shortened by 6 bases and J by 0 bases, with 15 bases between the two germline ends. The CDR3 DNA reads TGTGCTAGTGGCCCTACAGGGACAAGCTCCTACAATGAGCAGTTCTTC. This sequence encodes CASGPTGTSSYNEQFF. Looking up the rest from reference TRBV12-5 and TRBJ2-1 gives the full variable domain: DARVTQTPRHKVTEMGQEVTMRCQPILGHNTVFWYRQTMMQGLELLAYFRNRAPLDDSGMPKDRFSAEMPDATLATLKIQPSEPRDSAVYFCASGPTGTSSYNEQFFGPGTRLTVL.

This chain uses TRBV27 with TRBJ1-5, with TRBD1 matching over 9 bases. The trim removed 0 bases at V and 8 bases at J, leaving 8 bases unmatched. The CDR3 has 16 amino acids. From germline, CDR1 is MNHEY and CDR2 SMNVEV (reference sequence). The CDR3 reads CASSLSRTGGWEPQHF. CDR3 in DNA: TGTGCCAGCAGTTTATCGCGTACAGGGGGCTGGGAGCCCCAGCATTTT.

This clone showed up many times. The genes are TRBV4-3 and TRBJ1-1; no clear D gene. Trimming removed 1 base from V and 9 bases from J, with 12 bases in between. Germline CDR1 and CDR2: LGHNA and YSLEER. This CDR3 has 13 residues. The CDR3 reads CASSQGTQAQAFF. The CDR3 DNA follows: TGCGCCAGCAGCCAAGGAACGCAAGCCCAAGCTTTCTTT.

This sequence joins TRBV5-4 and TRBJ1-1, with 10 bases fitting TRBD1. The germline V gene encodes CDR1 SGHNT and CDR2 YYREEE (reference sequence). CDR3 length: 14 amino acids. V lost 3 bases and J lost 7; bases outside the gene matches: 6. CDR3 nucleotide sequence: TGTGCCAGCAGCTCGGGACAGGGGTACGGTGAAGCTTTCTTT. Translating gives CASSSGQGYGEAFF.

This sequence joins TRBV2 and TRBJ2-5; unclear D gene. The CDR3 loop spans 13 amino acids. Trimming shortened V by 8 bases and J by 1 base, and 11 bases separated the two germline ends. CDR1 and CDR2 from the germline V gene are SNHLY and FYNNEI. The CDR3 region is CASGLGSQETQYF. CDR3 nucleotides: TGTGCCAGCGGGTTGGGCAGCCAAGAGACCCAGTACTTC.

V usage is TRBV4-3 and J usage is TRBJ1-2; D might be TRBD1 (6 bases). Looked up from germline, CDR1 is LGHNA and CDR2 is YSLEER. This CDR3 has 15 amino acids. Trimming left V 0 bases short and J 4 bases short, with 12 bases between. The CDR3 loop is CASSQDWTVPYGYTF. DNA of the CDR3: TGCGCCAGCAGCCAAGATTGGACAGTGCCCTATGGCTACACCTTC.

The chain has TRBV6-5 and TRBJ1-2, with D perhaps TRBD1 (5 bases). V dropped 0 bases and J dropped 1 base, with 9 bases sitting between them. CDR3 size: 15 residues. Germline CDR1 reads MNHEY; CDR2 reads SVGAGI. Written as DNA, the CDR3 is TGTGCCAGCAGTTACTCGCCAGGGCTTAACTATGGCTACACCTTC. Protein: CASSYSPGLNYGYTF.

The chain uses TRBV24-1 and TRBJ2-6, with unresolved D. The V gene lost 10 bases and the J gene lost 3 bases, with 9 bases spanning the gap. Germline CDR1 reads KGHDR; CDR2 reads SFDVKD. The CDR3 spans 13 residues. Here the CDR3 DNA reads TGTGCCACTAGCCGAGATGGGGCCAACGTCCTGACTTTC. Protein: CATSRDGANVLTF.

This clone occurred a few times. This rearrangement joins TRBV5-4 to TRBJ2-5, with TRBD1 as a possible D gene (5 bases). The V and J ends lost 2 bases and 1 base respectively, with 9 bases between them. This CDR3 contains 14 residues. From germline, CDR1 is SGHNT and CDR2 YYREEE (reference sequence). CDR3 residues: CASSFSTGQETQYF. CDR3 in DNA: TGTGCCAGCAGCTTCTCCACAGGCCAAGAGACCCAGTACTTC.

The CDR3 spells CASRNRGGEKLFF. Here the CDR3 DNA reads TGTGCCAGCAGGAACAGGGGAGGCGAAAAACTGTTTTTT. V is TRBV6-6 and J is TRBJ1-4; 7 nucleotides align to TRBD1. Germline V gives CDR1 MNHNY, CDR2 SVGAGI (reference sequence). The length of the CDR3 is 13 residues. V trimming: 6 bases; J trimming: 8 bases; junction bases outside the gene matches: 6.

The chain is built from TRBV6-5 and TRBJ2-7, with 8 bases lining up with TRBD1. Germline V gene lookup returns CDR1 MNHEY and CDR2 SVGAGI. CDR3 size: 15 residues. V dropped 0 bases and J dropped 5; count of bases not matched to a gene: 6. The CDR3 spells CASSYSWTGRNEQYF. The CDR3 bases are TGTGCCAGCAGTTACTCTTGGACAGGGAGGAACGAGCAGTACTTC.

This clone was seen a few times. The V call is TRBV27, the J call TRBJ2-7, with D possibly TRBD2 on 6 matching bases. The CDR3 length is 17 residues. Germline CDR1 is MNHEY and CDR2 is SMNVEV (reference sequence). Trimming left V 6 bases short and J 2 bases short, with 23 bases between. The DNA for the CDR3 is TGTGCCAGCAGGATTAGGGGATCGGCTAGCGAAGCCTACGAGCAGTACTTC. Protein product: CASRIRGSASEAYEQYF.

This sequence joins TRBV5-1 and TRBJ2-3, with D maybe TRBD2 (7 bases). Trimming stripped 6 bases from V and 4 bases from J, with 15 bases between. Germline CDR1 and CDR2: SGHRS and YFSETQ. The CDR3 contains 14 residues. The CDR3 DNA reads TGCGCCAGCAATTCGGGGGGCGCACCAGATACGCAGTATTTT. Translation: CASNSGGAPDTQYF. The full variable domain, completed using reference TRBV5-1 and TRBJ2-3, is KAGVTQTPRYLIKTRGQQVTLSCSPISGHRSVSWYQQTPGQGLQFLFEYFSETQRNKGNFPGRFSGRQFSNSRSEMNVSTLELGDSALYLCASNSGGAPDTQYFGPGTRLTVL.

The V and J genes are TRBV5-1 and TRBJ2-3; 9 bases are shared with TRBD1. The germline gives CDR1 SGHRS, CDR2 YFSETQ. Trimming took 3 bases from V and 1 from J; bases not matched to a gene: 15. The CDR3 totals 19 residues. The CDR3 nucleotides read TGCGCCAGCAGCTCTCCCTCGGGACAGGGATTATGGCGCACAGATACGCAGTATTTT. Its protein product is CASSSPSGQGLWRTDTQYF.

This clone was counted between two and nine times. The gene calls are TRBV11-3 and TRBJ2-1; 9 bases map to TRBD2. Germline CDR1 is SGHNT and CDR2 is YENEEA. The CDR3 loop spans 15 amino acids. The ends lost 6 bases at V and 5 bases at J; junction bases unmatched: 8. CDR3 DNA: TGTGCCAGCAGTTCTGGAAGCGGGAGGAACAATGAGCAGTTCTTC. It translates to CASSSGSGRNNEQFF.

The sample holds a few counts of this clone. The chain is built from TRBV12-5 and TRBJ2-3; 10 nucleotides agree with TRBD2. The CDR3 is 21 amino acids. With 0 bases clipped from V and 0 bases from J, the junction kept 15 bases outside the gene matches. Germline V lookup: CDR1 LGHNT, CDR2 FRNRAP. CDR3 sequence reads: CASGLVMASGGLLTSTDTQYF. In DNA form, the CDR3 reads TGTGCTAGTGGTTTGGTAATGGCTAGCGGGGGCCTTTTAACTAGCACAGATACGCAGTATTTT.

The chain couples TRBV4-3 to TRBJ1-5; TRBD1 aligns across 9 bases. This CDR3 spans 15 amino acids. J gave up 4 bases and V 4 bases, and 5 bases lay outside the gene matches. The germline V gene encodes CDR1 LGHNA and CDR2 YSLEER. The CDR3 nucleotides read TGCGCCAGCAGCCCGGGGACAGGGACTAATCAGCCCCAGCATTTT. This codes for CASSPGTGTNQPQHF.

In its sample, this clone was seen a few times. The chain recombines TRBV6-5 with TRBJ2-7; 7 bases agree with TRBD2. With V trimmed by 0 bases and J by 0 bases, 2 bases remained unmatched. CDR3 length equals 15 residues. The germline CDR1 and CDR2 sequences are MNHEY and SVGAGI. The CDR3 DNA is TGTGCCAGCAGTTACTCGGGGGGGAGCTCCTACGAGCAGTACTTC. This translates into CASSYSGGSSYEQYF.

This clone was counted a few times. J is TRBJ2-1 and V is TRBV9; 8 bases align to TRBD2. V shed 6 bases and J 3 bases; nucleotides not matched to a gene: 8. The CDR3 contains 15 residues. In germline, CDR1 is SGDLS, CDR2 YYNGEE. The CDR3 DNA reads as TGTGCCAGCAACCAAGCGGGAGATTTCTACAATGAGCAGTTCTTC. It encodes CASNQAGDFYNEQFF.